The 22 T cell receptor beta chains below all came from one sample that was sequenced in a study of control samples from healthy donors and cancer patients. Produced via immunoSEQ multiplex PCR; TCRdb's table is partial and in-frame only. The sample holds about 55,000 clones, around 96% seen once. Sequencing was done on a sample of blood. These receptors originate from a young woman in good health.

A single count supports this clone. The chain links TRBV24-1 to TRBJ2-3; D not resolved. The CDR3 consists of 18 residues. Germline lookup yields CDR1 KGHDR and CDR2 SFDVKD. Deletions cut 3 bases from V and 0 bases from J, with 18 bases between. For the CDR3, the DNA is TGTGCCACCAGTGATCCCGCCCCCCTATATCCTAGCACAGATACGCAGTATTTT. This translates into CATSDPAPLYPSTDTQYF.

The chain combines TRBV18 with TRBJ1-6; 7 bases agree with TRBD1. Germline V gene lookup returns CDR1 KGHSH and CDR2 LQKENI. This CDR3 region has 16 residues. V lost 1 base and J lost 9; bases outside the gene matches: 9. The CDR3 DNA follows: TGTGCCAGCTCACCACAGACCGGACAGGAGGGTTCACCCCTCCACTTT. Amino acids: CASSPQTGQEGSPLHF.

The V and J genes are TRBV6-5 and TRBJ2-7; unclear D gene. V lost 10 bases to trimming and J lost 4 bases, with 17 bases between them. This CDR3 has 13 amino acids. The V gene's germline CDR1 is MNHEY and CDR2 SVGAGI. The CDR3 DNA reads as TGTGCCATCGACGGACCTGGGCTTTACGAGCAGTACTTC. Translated: CAIDGPGLYEQYF.

This rearrangement joins TRBV5-4 to TRBJ2-7; 10 bases match TRBD2. This CDR3 region has 14 residues. The germline V gene encodes CDR1 SGHNT and CDR2 YYREEE (reference sequence). V shed 1 base, J shed 2 bases, and the junction held 0 bases outside the gene matches. In nucleotides, the CDR3 is TGTGCCAGCAGCTTGAGCGGGGGGGCCTACGAGCAGTACTTC. Protein sequence: CASSLSGGAYEQYF.

This rearrangement joins TRBV28 to TRBJ2-3, with TRBD2 identical over 10 bases. The CDR3 length is 15 residues. V shed 6 bases and J 2 bases; nucleotides not matched to a gene: 5. Germline loops: CDR1 MDHEN, CDR2 SYDVKM. CDR3 loop: CASSLAGGHTDTQYF. The DNA of the CDR3 is TGTGCCAGCAGCTTAGCGGGGGGCCACACAGATACGCAGTATTTT.

The chain is built from TRBV19 and TRBJ1-1; 10 bases match TRBD1. V lost 4 bases to trimming and J lost 5 bases; unmatched junction nucleotides: 7. This CDR3 contains 15 residues. The germline gives CDR1 LNHDA, CDR2 SQIVND (reference sequence). The DNA for the CDR3 is TGTGCCAGTAGTACCCCGGACAGGGGGGGGACTGAAGCTTTCTTT. Encoded protein: CASSTPDRGGTEAFF.

This clone was seen only once. This rearrangement joins TRBV9 to TRBJ2-5; 11 positions match TRBD2. The germline V gene encodes CDR1 SGDLS and CDR2 YYNGEE. The length of the CDR3 is 20 residues. J gave up 1 base and V 4 bases, and 18 bases lay outside the gene matches. The CDR3 coding sequence is TGTGCCAGCAGCCCTAGCGGGGGGCGGGGGGCGACAAACCCCCAAGAGACCCAGTACTTC. Its translation: CASSPSGGRGATNPQETQYF.

V usage is TRBV28 and J usage is TRBJ1-2; no clear D gene. The CDR3 contains 12 residues. CDR1 is MDHEN and CDR2 is SYDVKM in the germline V gene. Deletions cut 3 bases from V and 4 bases from J, with 6 bases between. CDR3 DNA: TGTGCCAGCAGTTTCGGTTCCTATGGCTACACCTTC. This translates into CASSFGSYGYTF.

CDR3 region: CASSQGERSNEQYF. In DNA form, the CDR3 reads TGTGCCAGCAGCCAGGGGGAACGGTCCAACGAGCAGTACTTC. The rearrangement uses TRBV3-1 (or the pseudogene TRBV3-2) and TRBJ2-7; either TRBD1 or TRBD2 may supply D (5 bases each). This CDR3 has 14 amino acids. The germline V and J ends were trimmed by 3 bases and 5 bases, with 14 bases remaining between them. The germline CDR1 and CDR2 sequences are LGHDT and YNNKEL (reference sequence).

This chain joins TRBV18 and TRBJ1-2, with D hard to call. Germline CDR1 reads KGHSH; CDR2 reads LQKENI. This CDR3 is built from 14 residues. The ends were cut back, 5 bases at V and 1 base at J, with 11 bases in the middle. This chain's CDR3 is CASSSPTDNYGYTF. The DNA for the CDR3 is TGTGCCAGCTCAAGTCCCACAGATAACTATGGCTACACCTTC.

This clone occurred once. The genes are TRBV28 and TRBJ2-5; the D is unclear. Trimming shortened V by 4 bases and J by 3 bases, and 3 bases separated the two germline ends. Germline V gene data show CDR1 as MDHEN and CDR2 as SYDVKM. There are 11 residues in the CDR3. The CDR3 DNA sequence: TGTGCCAGCAGTTCGGAAGAGACCCAGTACTTC. The encoded protein is CASSSEETQYF.

The chain links TRBV6-1 to TRBJ1-6; the D is unclear. V was shortened by 2 bases and J by 9 bases, with 11 bases between the two germline ends. CDR1 is MNHNS, CDR2 SASEGT, per germline. This CDR3 region has 14 residues. The CDR3 nucleotides are TGTGCCAGCAGTGAATCCTGGGTATCTTCACCCCTCCACTTT. This gives the protein CASSESWVSSPLHF.

This chain connects TRBV6-5 to TRBJ1-6; 7 nucleotides line up with TRBD1. The CDR3 is 13 amino acids. Germline V gene lookup returns CDR1 MNHEY and CDR2 SVGAGI. The ends lost 6 bases at V and 8 bases at J; junction bases unmatched: 4. The CDR3 DNA sequence: TGTGCCAGCAGGAGGGGGCAAGATTCACCCCTCCACTTT. Translated, it gives CASRRGQDSPLHF.

The chain uses TRBV2 and TRBJ1-5, with D perhaps TRBD1 (5 bases). V was cut by 5 bases and J by 5 bases, with 10 bases left in between. This CDR3 is built from 13 residues. The germline V gene encodes CDR1 SNHLY and CDR2 FYNNEI. CDR3 bases: TGTGCCAGCAGTCTCACAGGAGATCAGCCCCAGCATTTT. The encoded protein is CASSLTGDQPQHF.

V usage is TRBV7-9 and J usage is TRBJ2-3; D gene uncertain. The V end lost 3 bases, the J end lost 1 base, and 11 bases lay between the germline ends. Germline lookup yields CDR1 SEHNR and CDR2 FQNEAQ (reference sequence). The CDR3 totals 15 residues. The CDR3 region is CASSFIAEGTDTQYF. For the CDR3, the DNA is TGTGCCAGCAGCTTCATAGCAGAAGGCACAGATACGCAGTATTTT.

This chain connects TRBV5-1 to TRBJ2-1; TRBD2 is a possible D gene (5 bases). The CDR3 covers 15 residues. V was trimmed by 0 bases and J by 0 bases, leaving 7 bases between them. The germline gives CDR1 SGHRS, CDR2 YFSETQ. CDR3 sequence: CASSLVASSYNEQFF. As DNA, the CDR3 is TGCGCCAGCAGCTTGGTAGCGAGCTCCTACAATGAGCAGTTCTTC.

The DNA for the CDR3 is TGTGCCAGCAGCTTATTCCTGGGAGACAGGGCAATCCAGTACTTC. Amino acids: CASSLFLGDRAIQYF. The chain joins TRBV5-5 to TRBJ2-7, with 7 bases that match TRBD1. The CDR3 runs to 15 residues. Germline lookup yields CDR1 SGHKS and CDR2 YYEKEE (reference sequence). Losses at the gene ends were 2 bases for V and 10 bases for J; bases not matched to a gene: 15.

This clone came up once. This sequence joins TRBV19 and TRBJ1-5, with TRBD1 as a possible D gene (5 bases). Trimming took 7 bases from V and 6 from J, leaving 13 bases between them. The germline CDR1 and CDR2 sequences are LNHDA and SQIVND (reference sequence). The CDR3 has 13 residues. For the CDR3, the DNA is TGTGCCAGTAAGAGTGTCAGGGCTCAGCCCCAGCATTTT. Its translation is CASKSVRAQPQHF.

The chain has TRBV6-5 and TRBJ1-4; TRBD1 aligns across 8 bases. The CDR3 is 14 residues long. The germline V gene has CDR1 MNHEY and CDR2 SVGAGI. V lost 6 bases to trimming and J lost 4 bases; unmatched junction nucleotides: 4. CDR3 sequence: CASSRTGINEKLFF. CDR3 nucleotides: TGTGCCAGCAGCCGGACAGGGATTAATGAAAAACTGTTTTTT.

V and J are TRBV11-3 and TRBJ1-1; 7 bases are a match to TRBD1. The trim removed 7 bases at V and 2 bases at J, leaving 4 bases unmatched. Germline V gene sequence: CDR1 SGHNT, CDR2 YENEEA. This CDR3 is 13 amino acids long. In DNA form, the CDR3 reads TGTGCCAGCAAGGGGGCGTTCAACACTGAAGCTTTCTTT. Its protein product is CASKGAFNTEAFF.

The sample holds one count of this clone. The genes are TRBV10-1 and TRBJ2-3; 8 positions match TRBD2. The germline V gene encodes CDR1 WNHNN and CDR2 SYGVQD (reference sequence). The junction had 2 bases not matched to a gene; V was cut back by 3 bases and J by 0 bases. This CDR3 is built from 15 residues. DNA for the CDR3: TGCGCCAGCAGTGACGCGGGGGGCAGCACAGATACGCAGTATTTT. Translating it yields CASSDAGGSTDTQYF.

The chain carries TRBV7-6 and TRBJ2-7, with 8 bases matching TRBD2. This CDR3 region has 15 residues. Germline-derived CDR1 and CDR2 are SGHVS and FNYEAQ. The trim removed 4 bases at V and 5 bases at J, leaving 10 bases unmatched. The CDR3, as DNA: TGTGCCAGCAGCTCGGAGGGGACTAGTCTCCACGAGCAGTACTTC. It specifies CASSSEGTSLHEQYF.